This T cell receptor beta chain was documented in a study of blood T cell repertoires in COVID-19. Study background: Collection of acute and convalescent COVID-19 samples took place in the United States, Italy and Spain.

Sequencing was performed with immunoSEQ multiplex PCR; in TCRdb, only in-frame clones are kept and a portion is missing. The sample lists about 62,000 clones, roughly 92% occurring once. This TCR came from a human donor in a cohort sampled during active COVID-19. Specimen: peripheral blood.

The CDR3 region is CASSQDRLAGPSDTQYF. The DNA for the CDR3 is TGCGCCAGCAGCCAAGATCGACTAGCGGGGCCCTCAGATACGCAGTATTTT. This chain uses TRBV4-3 with TRBJ2-3; 11 positions match TRBD2. Germline trimming cut 0 bases from V and 4 bases from J; bases unmatched to any gene: 6. Germline CDR1 LGHNA, CDR2 YSLEER. The CDR3 length is 17 residues.